Listed here are 32 T cell receptor beta chains from one sample, sequenced in a study of Graves' ophthalmopathy and Graves' hyperthyroidism. RNA transcripts were the template, and TCR beta CDR3 regions were amplified from them. First-round RT-PCR relied on HTBI primers, and a second-round multiplex PCR came next. TCRdb reprocessed the multiplex PCR reads with MiXCR, giving one entry per CDR3 protein. This sample has 400,000 or so distinct CDR3 sequences, with 17% found just once. The sample comprised peripheral blood. All receptors come from an adult woman with stable Graves' hyperthyroidism.

This clonotype was observed at least ten times. The gene calls are TRBV12-3 or TRBV12-4 and TRBJ2-7; D might be TRBD2 (6 bases). CDR3 length equals 14 residues. The V end was cut by 3 bases, the J end by 4 bases, with 13 bases between. The CDR3 loop reads CASSLVLASYEQYF. CDR3 nucleotide sequence: TGTGCCAGCAGTTTGGTCCTAGCGAGTTACGAGCAGTACTTC.

This clonotype came up many times. V and J are TRBV6-1 and TRBJ2-2, with 8 bases identical to TRBD1. With V trimmed by 7 bases and J by 4 bases, 2 bases remained unmatched. Germline V gene lookup returns CDR1 MNHNS and CDR2 SASEGT. CDR3 length: 13 amino acids. This chain's CDR3 is CASTRGRTGELFF. For the CDR3, the DNA is TGTGCCAGCACCAGGGGGCGCACCGGGGAGCTGTTTTTT.

There are many counts of this clonotype. The chain uses TRBV27 and TRBJ2-7; D is perhaps TRBD1 or TRBD2 (5 bases each). Trimming took 6 bases from V and 12 from J, leaving 21 bases between them. The V gene's germline CDR1 is MNHEY and CDR2 SMNVEV (reference sequence). This CDR3 is built from 13 residues. The chain's CDR3 is CASSPRGVREWYF. The CDR3 DNA sequence: TGTGCCAGCAGCCCACGTGGGGTCAGGGAGTGGTACTTC.

Regarding this clonotype: This may be a read error: a much more frequent sequence differs by one nucleotide. V and J are TRBV5-5 and TRBJ1-1; a weak D match, TRBD1 (6 bases). CDR3 length: 14 amino acids. CDR1 SGHKS and CDR2 YYEKEE come from the germline V gene (reference sequence). The DNA of the CDR3 is TGTGCCAGCAGCTTGGTCCTGAGGGACACTGAAGCTTGCTTT. Its translation: CASSLVLRDTEACF.

This clonotype was counted at least ten times. Possible read error: a much larger clone is one base away. The chain combines TRBV15 with TRBJ1-2; D is possibly TRBD1 (6 bases). The CDR3 is 15 amino acids. CDR1 and CDR2 from the germline V gene are LNHNV and YYDKDF (reference sequence). V lost 11 bases, J lost 4 bases, and 23 bases lay in between. CDR3 DNA sequence: TGTGCCGCCTCGGAGGGGGGGGCGCAGATCTATGGCTACACCTTC. This sequence encodes CAASEGGAQIYGYTF.

The V and J genes are TRBV6-2 or TRBV6-3 and TRBJ2-5, with D tentatively TRBD2 (5 bases). Germline V gene lookup returns CDR1 MNHEY and CDR2 SVGEGT. V lost 0 bases and J 7 bases, leaving 18 bases between the germline ends. CDR3 length: 16 amino acids. CDR3 region: CASSYSMASSALTQYF. CDR3 nucleotide sequence: TGTGCCAGCAGTTACTCCATGGCTAGCTCCGCATTGACCCAGTACTTC.

The chain has TRBV28 and TRBJ2-7, with D possibly being TRBD1 (5 bases). V was shortened by 4 bases and J by 6 bases, with 13 bases between the two germline ends. CDR1 MDHEN and CDR2 SYDVKM come from the germline V gene. CDR3 size: 13 residues. This CDR3 reads CASSWGDLGEQYF. The DNA for the CDR3 is TGTGCCAGCAGTTGGGGCGATTTGGGCGAGCAGTACTTC.

Concerning this clonotype: A much larger clone differs from this one at a single base, so this may be a read error. V is TRBV6-2 or TRBV6-3 and J is TRBJ2-2, with 11 bases lining up with TRBD1. Germline loops: CDR1 MNHEY, CDR2 SVGEGT. This CDR3 has 16 amino acids. The CDR3 here is CAISYPGQGAAGELFF. DNA for the CDR3: TGTGCCATCAGTTACCCCGGACAGGGGGCGGCCGGGGAGCTGTTTTTT.

This clonotype has only a few counts. The chain uses TRBV28 and TRBJ2-7, with TRBD2 matching 8 bases. This CDR3 is 16 amino acids long. Per the germline V gene, CDR1 is MDHEN and CDR2 is SYDVKM. The V and J ends lost 2 bases and 6 bases, in that order; junction bases with no gene match: 12. In nucleotides, the CDR3 is TGTGCCAGCAGTTTAACCCCCCGGGGGGGTAGTCCCGAGCAGTACTTC. Encoded protein: CASSLTPRGGSPEQYF.

This clonotype was recorded at least ten times. The V and J genes are TRBV11-2 and TRBJ2-7; a possible D gene is TRBD2 (6 bases). V lost 6 bases and J 6 bases, leaving 9 bases between the germline ends. The CDR3 runs 11 residues. Per germline, CDR1 SGHAT and CDR2 FQNNGV. The CDR3 loop reads CASRWGVEQYF. The CDR3 DNA sequence: TGTGCCAGCAGGTGGGGGGTCGAGCAGTACTTC.

V is TRBV6-1 and J is TRBJ2-7, with D perhaps TRBD1 (5 bases). The V end lost 10 bases, the J end lost 0 bases, and 13 bases lay between the germline ends. Per germline, CDR1 MNHNS and CDR2 SASEGT. The CDR3 extends over 13 amino acids. CDR3 loop: CAISTDVSYEQYF. DNA for the CDR3: TGTGCCATCTCGACAGATGTCTCCTACGAGCAGTACTTC.

There are many counts of this clonotype. This chain links TRBV6-2 or TRBV6-3 with TRBJ2-5, with D perhaps TRBD2 (6 bases). CDR1 and CDR2 from the germline V gene are MNHEY and SVGEGT. Deletions cut 0 bases from V and 2 bases from J, with 7 bases between. The CDR3 loop spans 14 amino acids. CDR3 in amino acids: CASSYSGLQETQYF. The DNA for the CDR3 is TGTGCCAGCAGTTACTCGGGACTGCAAGAGACCCAGTACTTC.

In its sample, this clonotype was seen many times. The chain employs TRBV12-3 or TRBV12-4 and TRBJ2-2; the D gene could be TRBD1 or TRBD2 (5 bases each). The CDR3 has 15 amino acids. Deletions cut 6 bases from V and 4 bases from J, with 15 bases between. CDR3 amino acids: CASSPTVRGTGELFF. Here the CDR3 DNA reads TGTGCCAGCAGCCCGACAGTCCGGGGCACCGGGGAGCTGTTTTTT.

The chain links TRBV9 to TRBJ2-7; D remains ambiguous. Per the germline V gene, CDR1 is SGDLS and CDR2 is YYNGEE. The CDR3 is 12 amino acids. V lost 3 bases and J lost 6, with 10 bases in between. CDR3 sequence reads: CASSGNLGEQYF. CDR3 nucleotide sequence: TGTGCCAGCAGCGGGAACCTCGGCGAGCAGTACTTC.

The sample holds many counts of this clonotype. V is TRBV19 and J is TRBJ1-5; TRBD1 agrees at 8 bases. CDR3 size: 15 residues. V was clipped by 1 base and J by 5 bases; unmatched bases: 4. Germline CDR1 reads LNHDA; CDR2 reads SQIVND (reference sequence). CDR3 loop: CASSIGQGMDQPQHF. The CDR3 coding sequence is TGTGCCAGTAGTATAGGACAGGGGATGGATCAGCCCCAGCATTTT.

This clonotype has a count of ten or more. The gene calls are TRBV30 and TRBJ1-1; TRBD1 matches at 8 bases. This CDR3 is 13 amino acids long. CDR1 is GTSNPN and CDR2 is SVGIG in the germline V gene (reference sequence). The V segment lost 3 bases and the J segment 4 bases; nucleotides outside the gene matches: 4. CDR3 DNA: TGTGCCTGGAGGGACACAGGGGGCACTGAAGCTTTCTTT. Amino acids: CAWRDTGGTEAFF.

This clonotype appeared many times. This chain connects TRBV6-2 or TRBV6-3 to TRBJ2-7; 7 nucleotides agree with TRBD2. The germline gives CDR1 MNHEY, CDR2 SVGEGT. This CDR3 is 14 amino acids long. The ends lost 7 bases at V and 3 bases at J; junction bases unmatched: 9. The CDR3 bases are TGTGCCAGCAAATTGGGCGGGAGCCTCTACGAGCAGTACTTC. Translating it yields CASKLGGSLYEQYF.

This clonotype has more than one count but fewer than ten. This chain connects TRBV30 to TRBJ2-2; 9 nucleotides match TRBD2. This CDR3 has 13 amino acids. The V and J ends lost 4 bases and 5 bases, in that order; junction bases with no gene match: 2. The V gene's germline CDR1 is GTSNPN and CDR2 SVGIG (reference sequence). Here the CDR3 reads CAWTSGITGELFF. The CDR3 DNA reads TGTGCCTGGACTAGCGGGATTACCGGGGAGCTGTTTTTT.

This clonotype was counted ten times or more. This sequence joins TRBV6-5 and TRBJ1-3; D perhaps matches TRBD1 (5 bases). The CDR3 is 17 amino acids. V lost 2 bases, J lost 0 bases, and 14 bases lay in between. Germline V lookup: CDR1 MNHEY, CDR2 SVGAGI. In DNA, the CDR3 is TGTGCCAGCAGTTACGACAGTTCCAAAATCTCTGGAAACACCATATATTTT. This gives the protein CASSYDSSKISGNTIYF.

This clonotype was recorded many times. The chain carries TRBV12-3 or TRBV12-4 and TRBJ2-2, with 7 nucleotides matching TRBD2. V trimming: 6 bases; J trimming: 6 bases; junction bases outside the gene matches: 10. CDR3 length equals 15 residues. CDR3 in amino acids: CASSGGRALSGELFF. The DNA of the CDR3 is TGTGCCAGCAGCGGGGGGAGGGCCCTTTCCGGGGAGCTGTTTTTT.

At least ten counts were recorded for this clonotype. The chain couples TRBV11-3 to TRBJ2-7, with 9 positions matching TRBD1. CDR1 is SGHNT and CDR2 is YENEEA in the germline V gene. With V trimmed by 11 bases and J by 3 bases, 5 bases remained unmatched. The CDR3 has 12 residues. In nucleotides, the CDR3 is TGTGCCCCCGAGACAGGGGGCTACGAGCAGTACTTC. Protein: CAPETGGYEQYF.

This clonotype was found many times. This chain joins TRBV11-2 and TRBJ2-7; 11 nucleotides line up with TRBD2. Germline values: CDR1 SGHAT, CDR2 FQNNGV. The CDR3 contains 15 residues. The junction had 9 bases not matched to a gene; V was cut back by 5 bases and J by 6 bases. The CDR3 nucleotides read TGTGCCAGCAGCATACAACCGGGACTAGCGGCCGAGCAGTACTTC. Its protein is CASSIQPGLAAEQYF.

This clonotype has ten or more counts. This chain links TRBV12-3 or TRBV12-4 with TRBJ2-7; TRBD1 agrees at 8 bases. The CDR3 sequence is 14 residues long. The ends lost 6 bases at V and 3 bases at J; junction bases unmatched: 7. This CDR3 reads CASRSGQGYYEQYF. CDR3 DNA sequence: TGTGCCAGCAGGTCCGGACAGGGCTACTACGAGCAGTACTTC.

The table lists this clonotype with many counts. The chain has TRBV20-1 and TRBJ1-2; a weak D match, TRBD1 (6 bases). V dropped 0 bases and J dropped 0 bases, with 20 bases sitting between them. Germline-derived CDR1 and CDR2 are DFQATT and SNEGSKA (reference sequence). The CDR3 consists of 18 residues. CDR3 amino acids: CSARDPPGAPGANYGYTF. CDR3 in DNA: TGCAGTGCTAGAGACCCCCCGGGGGCGCCAGGGGCTAACTATGGCTACACCTTC.

Many counts were recorded for this clonotype. The J gene is TRBJ2-3, the V gene TRBV12-3 or TRBV12-4; 9 nucleotides line up with TRBD2. The CDR3 is 13 residues long. The V gene end was trimmed by 11 bases and the J gene end by 6 bases; junction bases not matched to a gene: 9. The CDR3 spells CAVLIGLADTQYF. In DNA, the CDR3 is TGTGCCGTTTTGATTGGACTAGCGGATACGCAGTATTTT.

This clonotype has a count of ten or more. The V and J genes are TRBV12-5 and TRBJ2-7; D ambiguous. Per germline, CDR1 LGHNT and CDR2 FRNRAP. The CDR3 is made up of 15 amino acids. V was trimmed by 0 bases and J by 0 bases, leaving 9 bases between them. CDR3 nucleotides: TGTGCTAGTGGTTTGGTGGTGGGTCCCTCCTACGAGCAGTACTTC. Protein product: CASGLVVGPSYEQYF.

This clonotype showed up many times. The chain links TRBV11-2 to TRBJ2-5; D might be TRBD1 or TRBD2, each matching 5 bases. The length of the CDR3 is 14 residues. CDR1 SGHAT and CDR2 FQNNGV come from the germline V gene. Trimming cost V 5 bases and J 7 bases, with 17 bases left between them. The CDR3 sequence: CASSPPWDPRTQYF. The CDR3 DNA is TGTGCCAGCAGCCCCCCCTGGGACCCTCGGACCCAGTACTTC.

The gene calls are TRBV4-2 and TRBJ1-3; D unresolved. The CDR3 extends over 17 amino acids. Deletions cut 4 bases from V and 0 bases from J, with 16 bases between. Germline CDR1 reads LGHNA; CDR2 reads YNFKEQ. The CDR3, as DNA: TGTGCCAGCAGCCTCTGGGGAAGGTCCCGCTCTGGAAACACCATATATTTT. Translation: CASSLWGRSRSGNTIYF.

This clonotype was seen repeatedly, ten times or more. V gene TRBV25-1 combines with J gene TRBJ2-7; 7 positions match TRBD1. The CDR3 runs 13 residues. With V trimmed by 8 bases and J by 5 bases, 9 bases remained unmatched. CDR1 is MGHDK, CDR2 SYGVNS, per germline. DNA of the CDR3: TGTGCCAGCGGGACAGACAGATTTGACGAGCAGTACTTC. Translated: CASGTDRFDEQYF.

In this sample, this clonotype turned up many times. The rearrangement joins TRBV20-1 to TRBJ2-4; TRBD1 agrees at 9 bases. The CDR3 is 14 amino acids. With 5 bases clipped from V and 13 bases from J, the junction kept 15 bases outside the gene matches. Germline CDR1 DFQATT, CDR2 SNEGSKA (reference sequence). DNA of the CDR3: TGCAGTGCTTTTCCTGGACAGGGGCGGAAGGGACAGTACTTC. Translating it yields CSAFPGQGRKGQYF.

This clonotype was found many times. A much larger clone is a single base away; this may be a read error. The rearrangement links TRBV6-2 or TRBV6-3 to TRBJ1-5, with 9 positions matching TRBD1. The CDR3 is made up of 15 amino acids. Germline V CDR1 and CDR2: MNHEY, SVGEGT. CDR3 bases: TGTGCCAGCAGTCAACCGGGACAGGGCCCTCAGCCCCGGCATTTT. Protein: CASSQPGQGPQPRHF.

This clonotype was seen at least ten times. The chain recombines TRBV20-1 with TRBJ1-5; tentatively, D is TRBD1 (6 bases). The CDR3 runs 16 residues. The V end was cut by 4 bases, the J end by 2 bases, with 18 bases between. CDR1 and CDR2 from the germline V gene are DFQATT and SNEGSKA (reference sequence). CDR3 in DNA: TGCAGTGCTATATCTCCTTTGGCAGGGGGCAATCAGCCCCAGCATTTT. This sequence encodes CSAISPLAGGNQPQHF.